Following are 22 T cell receptor beta chains from one sample sequenced in a study of T cell changes during pregnancy in multiple sclerosis. Generated by immunoSEQ multiplex PCR, the TCRdb table keeps only in-frame clones and is missing some. This sample yields 50,000 to 75,000 clones, of which around 90% are seen a single time; 2.8% belongs to the top ten. The material was peripheral blood, obtained in the third trimester of pregnancy. The receptors were sampled from a female donor in good health, enrolled as a control in a pregnancy study.

This clone was recorded once. The rearrangement uses TRBV4-3 and TRBJ2-3; a weak D match, TRBD2 (6 bases). Trimming pared 4 bases from V and 2 bases from J, leaving 13 bases between. CDR3 length: 15 residues. Looked up from germline, CDR1 is LGHNA and CDR2 is YSLEER. This CDR3 reads CASSPLAGPTDTQYF. For the CDR3, the DNA is TGCGCCAGCAGCCCTCTGGCGGGGCCCACAGATACGCAGTATTTT.

V usage is TRBV25-1 and J usage is TRBJ2-5; D unresolved. The CDR3 spans 14 residues. Trimming took 4 bases from V and 5 from J, leaving 14 bases between them. Germline loops: CDR1 MGHDK, CDR2 SYGVNS. The CDR3 nucleotides read TGTGCCAGCAGTGTTGTAGTGTGGTGGGAGACCCAGTACTTC. Translation: CASSVVVWWETQYF.

The J gene is TRBJ1-1, the V gene TRBV7-2; D call uncertain. CDR1 SGHTA and CDR2 FQGNSA come from the germline V gene. Trimming cost V 8 bases and J 5 bases, with 12 bases left between them. This CDR3 is 12 amino acids long. CDR3 amino acids: CASGLPGTEAFF. CDR3 coding DNA: TGTGCCAGCGGGCTCCCCGGAACTGAAGCTTTCTTT.

The V and J genes are TRBV18 and TRBJ1-2, with D possibly TRBD1 on 6 matching bases. CDR3 length: 15 amino acids. Germline CDR1 is KGHSH and CDR2 is LQKENI. V dropped 3 bases and J dropped 4 bases, with 15 bases sitting between them. CDR3 DNA sequence: TGTGCCAGCTCACCCCGTCAGGGGCGAAGCTATGGCTACACCTTC. Translating gives CASSPRQGRSYGYTF.

This clone was found a few times. V is TRBV6-5 and J is TRBJ2-7; D might be TRBD1 (6 bases). Germline CDR1 and CDR2: MNHEY and SVGAGI. Trimming left V 6 bases short and J 0 bases short, with 15 bases between. This CDR3 region has 15 residues. DNA of the CDR3: TGTGCCAGCAGACCGTGGACAGCGAGCTCCTACGAGCAGTACTTC. It yields the protein CASRPWTASSYEQYF.

The rearrangement joins TRBV5-1 to TRBJ1-2; 7 bases are a match to TRBD1. CDR1 SGHRS and CDR2 YFSETQ come from the germline V gene. Trimming at V came to 0 bases and at J to 5 bases, leaving 13 bases not matched to a gene. There are 17 residues in the CDR3. CDR3 in DNA: TGCGCCAGCAGCTTGGCCCCGCTCGACAGGGTGCAATATGGCTACACCTTC. Its protein is CASSLAPLDRVQYGYTF.

J is TRBJ1-4 and V is TRBV7-2; D unclear. CDR1 and CDR2 from the germline V gene are SGHTA and FQGNSA. Trimming pared 1 base from V and 3 bases from J, leaving 9 bases between. The CDR3 contains 15 residues. The CDR3 coding sequence is TGTGCCAGCAGCTTAGTTTACAGATCTAATGAAAAACTGTTTTTT. It specifies CASSLVYRSNEKLFF.

The chain combines TRBV14 with TRBJ1-4; D call uncertain. Per the germline V gene, CDR1 is SGHDN and CDR2 is FVKESK. Trimming pared 1 base from V and 8 bases from J, leaving 11 bases between. The CDR3 extends over 14 amino acids. The CDR3 is CASSQGGMEEKLFF. DNA for the CDR3: TGTGCCAGCAGCCAAGGAGGGATGGAGGAAAAACTGTTTTTT.

This clone is a singleton in its sample. The CDR3 coding sequence is TGTGCCAGTAGCGTAACGACTAGCGGGACCTACGAGCAGTACTTC. Amino acids: CASSVTTSGTYEQYF. This rearrangement joins TRBV19 to TRBJ2-7, with 11 nucleotides matching TRBD2. The V segment lost 6 bases and the J segment 2 bases; nucleotides outside the gene matches: 6. Germline assignment: CDR1 LNHDA and CDR2 SQIVND (reference sequence). The CDR3 covers 15 residues.

About this clone: One junction end does not reproduce the germline sequence, and a read error may be involved. The rearrangement links TRBV28 to TRBJ1-1; perhaps TRBD1 as D (5 bases). The CDR3 covers 12 residues. Germline CDR1 MDHEN, CDR2 SYDVKM. This CDR3 reads CASSPREGARDF. The CDR3 nucleotides read TGTGCCAGCAGCCCTAGGGAAGGGGCGCGGGACTTT.

The J gene is TRBJ2-7, the V gene TRBV19; D ambiguous. CDR3 length: 13 residues. V was shortened by 0 bases and J by 4 bases, with 7 bases between the two germline ends. Germline V gives CDR1 LNHDA, CDR2 SQIVND (reference sequence). The CDR3 sequence is CASSIDPKYEQYF. As DNA, the CDR3 is TGTGCCAGTAGTATAGATCCCAAATACGAGCAGTACTTC. The whole variable domain, filled in from reference TRBV19 and TRBJ2-7, reads DGGITQSPKYLFRKEGQNVTLSCEQNLNHDAMYWYRQDPGQGLRLIYYSQIVNDFQKGDIAEGYSVSREKKESFPLTVTSAQKNPTAFYLCASSIDPKYEQYFGPGTRLTVT.

The chain couples TRBV9 to TRBJ2-1, with 9 bases matching TRBD1. J gave up 7 bases and V 3 bases, and 11 bases lay outside the gene matches. Germline values: CDR1 SGDLS, CDR2 YYNGEE. The length of the CDR3 is 16 residues. DNA of the CDR3: TGTGCCAGCAGCGCCCAACAGGGGGCCCGTTGGAATGAGCAGTTCTTC. Residues: CASSAQQGARWNEQFF.

The chain carries TRBV7-9 and TRBJ2-5, with D possibly matching TRBD2 (5 bases). Germline CDR1 is SEHNR and CDR2 is FQNEAQ (reference sequence). Trimming removed 1 base from V and 3 bases from J, with 15 bases in between. The CDR3 is made up of 16 amino acids. CDR3 sequence reads: CASSLDPWENEETQYF. In DNA form, the CDR3 reads TGTGCCAGCAGCTTAGATCCCTGGGAGAACGAAGAGACCCAGTACTTC.

In its sample, this clone was seen once. The rearrangement joins TRBV5-4 to TRBJ2-2, with TRBD1 identical over 7 bases. The ends lost 7 bases at V and 5 bases at J; junction bases unmatched: 14. Germline V gives CDR1 SGHNT, CDR2 YYREEE (reference sequence). This CDR3 is 16 amino acids long. The CDR3 reads CASRWATGVGTGELFF. Here the CDR3 DNA reads TGTGCCAGCCGCTGGGCAACAGGGGTTGGGACCGGGGAGCTGTTTTTT.

Here the CDR3 reads CASSYQGARDTEAFF. The CDR3 bases are TGTGCCAGCAGCTACCAGGGGGCGAGGGACACTGAAGCTTTCTTT. This chain joins TRBV5-4 and TRBJ1-1; 8 bases map to TRBD1. This CDR3 contains 15 residues. J lost 3 bases, V lost 3 bases, and 7 bases had no gene match. CDR1 SGHNT and CDR2 YYREEE come from the germline V gene (reference sequence).

The chain uses TRBV4-1 and TRBJ1-3; perhaps TRBD1 as D (6 bases). Trimming shortened V by 0 bases and J by 0 bases, and 15 bases separated the two germline ends. Germline V gene lookup returns CDR1 MGHRA and CDR2 YSYEKL. This CDR3 has 18 amino acids. Written as DNA, the CDR3 is TGCGCCAGCAGCCAAGATAGGGGGAAGGACCACTCTGGAAACACCATATATTTT. Its protein product is CASSQDRGKDHSGNTIYF.

This clone appeared a single time. The chain carries TRBV28 and TRBJ2-5; TRBD1 aligns across 12 bases. Trimming at V came to 2 bases and at J to 5 bases, leaving 6 bases not matched to a gene. CDR1 is MDHEN and CDR2 is SYDVKM in the germline V gene. The CDR3 is 16 residues long. The CDR3 DNA follows: TGTGCCAGCAGTTTAATGGGACAGGGGGCGCGGGAGACCCAGTACTTC. Its protein product is CASSLMGQGARETQYF.

This rearrangement joins TRBV2 to TRBJ2-3; D unresolved. The CDR3 has 14 residues. The V and J ends lost 1 base and 0 bases respectively, with 5 bases between them. Germline CDR1 SNHLY, CDR2 FYNNEI. CDR3 bases: TGTGCCAGCAGTGAAGTCCGGAGCACAGATACGCAGTATTTT. It encodes CASSEVRSTDTQYF.

The rearrangement joins TRBV19 to TRBJ2-1; possibly TRBD2 for D (6 bases). Germline loops: CDR1 LNHDA, CDR2 SQIVND (reference sequence). CDR3 length: 16 amino acids. V dropped 7 bases and J dropped 3 bases, with 19 bases sitting between them. The DNA of the CDR3 is TGTGCCAGTACCGCTCCGGGACGGAGGGGCTACAATGAGCAGTTCTTC. It translates to CASTAPGRRGYNEQFF.

The J gene is TRBJ1-2, the V gene TRBV5-1; no clear D gene. V was cut by 0 bases and J by 5 bases, with 11 bases left in between. The CDR3 contains 14 residues. Germline CDR1 reads SGHRS; CDR2 reads YFSETQ. Written as DNA, the CDR3 is TGCGCCAGCAGCTTGGACACCGCTTCATATGGCTACACCTTC. It codes for CASSLDTASYGYTF.

The CDR3 sequence is CASSHPGQDKNTEAFF. The CDR3 coding sequence is TGCGCCAGCAGCCATCCGGGACAGGATAAGAACACTGAAGCTTTCTTT. The chain carries TRBV5-1 and TRBJ1-1; TRBD1 matches at 8 bases. V lost 4 bases and J lost 1; bases outside the gene matches: 9. From germline, CDR1 is SGHRS and CDR2 YFSETQ. The length of the CDR3 is 16 residues.

This clone was seen only once. The chain carries TRBV4-3 and TRBJ2-1; possible D gene TRBD2, 6 bases. Per the germline V gene, CDR1 is LGHNA and CDR2 is YSLEER. The CDR3 has 14 residues. Trimming removed 2 bases at V and 7 bases at J, with 12 bases between. The DNA for the CDR3 is TGCGCCAGCAGCCAACCCGGGAGTGGAAATGAGCAGTTCTTC. Translating gives CASSQPGSGNEQFF.